The entry below describes one TCR beta chain. What it binds is not known. The record originates from a study of cytomegalovirus exposure and HLA in healthy donors. Looking at the study overall: Caucasian-associated ancestry cluster membership applied to around 76% of several hundred genotyped donors.

The study's findings and limits: Analysis was carried out at a later point, and it linked a missense DCLRE1C variant to TCR beta V- and J-gene trimming. As a later analysis revealed, the rate of TCR association differed by HLA locus, with DRB1 most and HLA-C fewest. In an earlier analysis, about 87% or about 30%: the productive usage of most TCR beta V segments.

The CDR3 runs to 14 residues. V trimming: 2 bases; J trimming: 9 bases; junction bases outside the gene matches: 7. Germline CDR1 and CDR2: MDHEN and SYDVKM. The primer mix had 60 Vbeta and 13 Jbeta primers. The method was immunoSEQ multiplex PCR; TCRdb's version includes in-frame clones alone and lacks a portion of them. The table has 240,000 or so clones, about 81% seen once. The sequencing sample was made of PBMCs. The rearrangement joins TRBV28 to TRBJ2-7; 10 positions match TRBD2. This clonotype was sampled from a woman aged 55-69 years in good health and CMV-seropositive. This CDR3 is CASSLGLAGGGQYF. The CDR3 DNA follows: TGTGCCAGCAGTTTAGGGTTAGCGGGAGGTGGGCAGTACTTC.